This T cell receptor (beta chain) was obtained from a study of patients and donors after allogeneic stem cell transplantation (dated by TCRdb to 2020 to 2021). Library construction relied on RT-PCR. These reads were obtained on a NextSeq 550. TCRdb applied fastp at Q25 and MiXCR to the public reads, then kept only in-frame beta chains. Rows merge per CDR3 protein into single entries with the most common DNA and genes. This sample has about 410,000 distinct CDR3 sequences in its table, and about a sixth of those were observed once. Around 7.9% of the sample is held by the ten biggest clonotypes. In this sample, this clonotype turned up many times. What antigen it recognizes has not been identified. No base quality information exists; no much larger clone differs at one position. CDR1 LGHNA and CDR2 YSLEER are derived from the germline V gene. The V and J ends are trimmed by 4 bases and 2 bases, leaving 10 bases between them. From cysteine to phenylalanine, the CDR3 is 14 amino acids long. Only the CDR3 DNA stays, 42 bases, in frame from base 1.

This sequence was found in a human donor who was either an allogeneic HSCT recipient or a stem cell or donor lymphocyte infusion donor (not recorded which). It is not recorded whose cells these are; they may come from a transplant donor. The material sequenced was blood, either unsorted or a sorted T cell fraction (not recorded which). The chain is made from TRBV4-3 and TRBJ2-3; TRBD1 is a weak D gene call, 5 bases matching. The CDR3: CASSPQGSTDTQYF. The DNA reads as follows: TGCGCCAGCAGCCCCCAGGGTTCCACAGATACGCAGTATTTT.